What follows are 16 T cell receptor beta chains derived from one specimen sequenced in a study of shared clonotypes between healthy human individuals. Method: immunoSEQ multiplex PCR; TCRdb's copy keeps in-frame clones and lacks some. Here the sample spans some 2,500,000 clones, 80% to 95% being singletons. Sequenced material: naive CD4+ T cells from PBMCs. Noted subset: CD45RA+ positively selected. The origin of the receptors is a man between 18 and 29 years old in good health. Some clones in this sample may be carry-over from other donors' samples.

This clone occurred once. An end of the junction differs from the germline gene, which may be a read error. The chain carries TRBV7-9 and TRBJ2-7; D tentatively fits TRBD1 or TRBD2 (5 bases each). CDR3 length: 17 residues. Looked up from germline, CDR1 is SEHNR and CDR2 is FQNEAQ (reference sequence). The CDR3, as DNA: TGTGCCAGCAGCTTACCGGCAGGGAGACCTTCCTCCTTCGAGCAGTACTTC. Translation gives CASSLPAGRPSSFEQYF.

This CDR3 reads CASSLQLAGIYEQYF. In nucleotides, the CDR3 is TGTGCCAGCAGTTTACAACTAGCGGGGATATACGAGCAGTACTTC. The chain has TRBV27 and TRBJ2-7, with TRBD2 matching 10 bases. V was pared by 2 bases and J by 4 bases, with 5 bases of the junction left unmatched. Germline V gives CDR1 MNHEY, CDR2 SMNVEV (reference sequence). The length of the CDR3 is 15 residues.

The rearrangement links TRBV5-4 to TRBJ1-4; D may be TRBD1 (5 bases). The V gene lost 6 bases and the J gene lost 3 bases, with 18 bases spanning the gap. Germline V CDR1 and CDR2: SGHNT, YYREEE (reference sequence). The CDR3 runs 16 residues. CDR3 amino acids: CASKGIPTDPNEKLFF. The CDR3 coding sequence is TGTGCCAGCAAGGGGATTCCGACAGATCCTAATGAAAAACTGTTTTTT.

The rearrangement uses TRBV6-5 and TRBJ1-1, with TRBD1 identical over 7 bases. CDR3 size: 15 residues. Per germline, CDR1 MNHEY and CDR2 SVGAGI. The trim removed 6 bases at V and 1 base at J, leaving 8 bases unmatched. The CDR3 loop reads CASRLEGTANTEAFF. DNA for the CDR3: TGTGCCAGCAGGTTGGAAGGGACAGCGAACACTGAAGCTTTCTTT.

CDR3 in amino acids: CASSAGDGQPQHF. CDR3 DNA sequence: TGTGCCAGCAGTGCAGGAGACGGTCAGCCCCAGCATTTT. J is TRBJ1-5 and V is TRBV9; D is unclear. Trimming removed 5 bases from V and 6 bases from J, with 12 bases in between. Germline V gene data show CDR1 as SGDLS and CDR2 as YYNGEE. The CDR3 has 13 residues.

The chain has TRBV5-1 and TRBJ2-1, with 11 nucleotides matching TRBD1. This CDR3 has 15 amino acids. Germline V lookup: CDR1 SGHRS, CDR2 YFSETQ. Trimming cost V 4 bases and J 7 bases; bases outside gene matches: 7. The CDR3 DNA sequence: TGCGCCAGCAGCGCCGGACAGGGGGCTTCGAATGAGCAGTTCTTC. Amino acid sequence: CASSAGQGASNEQFF.

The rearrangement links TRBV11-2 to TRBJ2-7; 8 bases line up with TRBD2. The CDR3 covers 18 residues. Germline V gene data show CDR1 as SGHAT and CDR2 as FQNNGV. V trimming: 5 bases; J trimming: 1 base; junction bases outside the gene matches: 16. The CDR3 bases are TGTGCCAGCAGCCCCCCCTTTTGGGCGGGAGGTAGATCCTACGAGCAGTACTTC. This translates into CASSPPFWAGGRSYEQYF.

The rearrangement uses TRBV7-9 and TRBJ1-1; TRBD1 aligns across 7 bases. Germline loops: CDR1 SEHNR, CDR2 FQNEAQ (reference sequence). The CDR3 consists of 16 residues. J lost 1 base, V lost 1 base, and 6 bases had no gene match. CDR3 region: CASSLGLGGPNTEAFF. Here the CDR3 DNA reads TGTGCCAGCAGCTTAGGCCTAGGGGGCCCGAACACTGAAGCTTTCTTT.

CDR3 sequence: CASSFYSRLAEVETQYF. The CDR3 nucleotides are TGTGCCAGCAGTTTCTATAGTCGTCTAGCGGAAGTGGAGACCCAGTACTTC. The V call is TRBV28, the J call TRBJ2-5; 7 positions agree with TRBD2. Germline V gene lookup returns CDR1 MDHEN and CDR2 SYDVKM. V trimming: 3 bases; J trimming: 5 bases; junction bases outside the gene matches: 15. The CDR3 consists of 17 residues.

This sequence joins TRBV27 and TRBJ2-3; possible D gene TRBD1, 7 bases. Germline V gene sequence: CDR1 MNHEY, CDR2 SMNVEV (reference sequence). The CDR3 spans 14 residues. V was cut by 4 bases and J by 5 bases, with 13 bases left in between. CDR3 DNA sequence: TGTGCCAGCAGTTCTTACCAGGGGGGAGATACGCAGTATTTT. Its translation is CASSSYQGGDTQYF.

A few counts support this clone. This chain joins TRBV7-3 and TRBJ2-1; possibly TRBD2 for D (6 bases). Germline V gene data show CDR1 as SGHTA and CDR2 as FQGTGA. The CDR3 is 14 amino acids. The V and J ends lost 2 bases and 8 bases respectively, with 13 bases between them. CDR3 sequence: CASSLFGSGYEQFF. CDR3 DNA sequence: TGTGCCAGCAGCTTATTCGGGAGTGGCTATGAGCAGTTCTTC.

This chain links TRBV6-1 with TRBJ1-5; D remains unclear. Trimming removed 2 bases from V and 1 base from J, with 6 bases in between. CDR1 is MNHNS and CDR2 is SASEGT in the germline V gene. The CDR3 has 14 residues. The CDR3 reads CASSEKQSNQPQHF. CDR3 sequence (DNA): TGTGCCAGCAGTGAAAAGCAGAGCAATCAGCCCCAGCATTTT.

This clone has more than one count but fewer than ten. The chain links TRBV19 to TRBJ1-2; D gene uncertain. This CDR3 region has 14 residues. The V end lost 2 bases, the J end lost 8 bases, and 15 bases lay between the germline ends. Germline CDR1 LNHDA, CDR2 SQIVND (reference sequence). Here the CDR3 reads CASSITGQPGGYTF. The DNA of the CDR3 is TGTGCCAGTAGTATAACTGGCCAGCCGGGCGGCTACACCTTC. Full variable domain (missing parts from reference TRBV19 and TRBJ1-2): DGGITQSPKYLFRKEGQNVTLSCEQNLNHDAMYWYRQDPGQGLRLIYYSQIVNDFQKGDIAEGYSVSREKKESFPLTVTSAQKNPTAFYLCASSITGQPGGYTFGSGTRLTVV.

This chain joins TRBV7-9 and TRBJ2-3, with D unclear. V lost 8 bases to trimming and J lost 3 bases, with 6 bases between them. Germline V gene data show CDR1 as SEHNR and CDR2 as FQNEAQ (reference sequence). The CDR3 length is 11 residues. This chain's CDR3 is CASGKTDTQYF. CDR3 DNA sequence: TGTGCCAGCGGTAAAACAGATACGCAGTATTTT.

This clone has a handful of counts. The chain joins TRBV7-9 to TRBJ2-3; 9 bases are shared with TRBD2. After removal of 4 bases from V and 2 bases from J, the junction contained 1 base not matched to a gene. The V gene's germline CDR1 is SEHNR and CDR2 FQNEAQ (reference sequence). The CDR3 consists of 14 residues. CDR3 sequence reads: CASSSSGITDTQYF. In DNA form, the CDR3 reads TGTGCCAGCAGCTCTAGCGGGATCACAGATACGCAGTATTTT.

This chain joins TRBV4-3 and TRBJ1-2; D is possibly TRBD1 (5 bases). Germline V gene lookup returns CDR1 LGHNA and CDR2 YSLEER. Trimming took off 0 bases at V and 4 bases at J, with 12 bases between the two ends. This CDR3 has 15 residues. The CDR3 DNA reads TGCGCCAGCAGCCAAGATGGGCAGGGTTCCTATGGCTACACCTTC. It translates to CASSQDGQGSYGYTF.